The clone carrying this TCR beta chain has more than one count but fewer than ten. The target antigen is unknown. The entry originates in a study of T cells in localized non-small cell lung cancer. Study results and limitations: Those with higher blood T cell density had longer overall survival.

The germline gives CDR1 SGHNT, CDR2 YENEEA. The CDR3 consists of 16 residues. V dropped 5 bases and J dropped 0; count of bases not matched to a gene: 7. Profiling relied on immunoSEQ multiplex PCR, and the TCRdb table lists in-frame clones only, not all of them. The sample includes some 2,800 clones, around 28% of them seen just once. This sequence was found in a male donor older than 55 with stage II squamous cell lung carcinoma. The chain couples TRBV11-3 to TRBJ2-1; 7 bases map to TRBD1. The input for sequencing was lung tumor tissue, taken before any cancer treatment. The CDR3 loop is CASSRRGQISYNEQFF. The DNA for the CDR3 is TGTGCCAGCAGCAGAAGGGGACAGATCTCCTACAATGAGCAGTTCTTC.